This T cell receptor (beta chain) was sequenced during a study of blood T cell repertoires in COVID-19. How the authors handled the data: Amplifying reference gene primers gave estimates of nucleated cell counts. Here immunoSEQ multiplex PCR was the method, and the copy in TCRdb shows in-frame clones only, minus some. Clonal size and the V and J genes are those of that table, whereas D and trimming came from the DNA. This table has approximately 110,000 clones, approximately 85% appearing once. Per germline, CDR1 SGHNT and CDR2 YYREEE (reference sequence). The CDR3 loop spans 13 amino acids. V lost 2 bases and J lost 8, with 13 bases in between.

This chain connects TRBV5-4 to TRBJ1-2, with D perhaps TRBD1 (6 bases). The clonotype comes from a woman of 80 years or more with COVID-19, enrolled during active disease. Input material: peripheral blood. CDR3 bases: TGTGCCAGCAGCTTTGACAGGACCGTCGGCTACACCTTC. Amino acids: CASSFDRTVGYTF.